The 22 T cell receptor beta chains below were found in one sample sequenced in a study of cytomegalovirus exposure and HLA in healthy donors. Both 60 Vbeta primers and 13 Jbeta primers went into the PCR. This table comes from immunoSEQ multiplex PCR, and its TCRdb copy is limited to in-frame clones, with some not included. This sample yields roughly 190,000 clones, of which 87% are seen a single time; 0.9% to 1.2% belongs to the top ten. Input material: PBMCs. The receptors shown here come from a boy between 2 and 15 years old in good health and CMV-seronegative.

The gene calls are TRBV14 and TRBJ1-2; D remains unclear. Germline CDR1 and CDR2: SGHDN and FVKESK. Trimming left V 4 bases short and J 8 bases short, with 23 bases between. The CDR3 spans 16 residues. The CDR3 DNA is TGTGCCAGCAGCCCCCCCTGGAGAGCGGGTAGAAGAGGCTACACCTTC. Amino acid sequence: CASSPPWRAGRRGYTF.

The chain employs TRBV30 and TRBJ2-3, with D possibly matching TRBD2 (5 bases). CDR3 length: 14 residues. Germline CDR1 reads GTSNPN; CDR2 reads SVGIG (reference sequence). Trimming removed 3 bases from V and 2 bases from J, with 12 bases in between. Written as DNA, the CDR3 is TGTGCCTGGAGCTCCTTAGCGTCCACAGATACGCAGTATTTT. Amino acid sequence: CAWSSLASTDTQYF.

J is TRBJ2-1 and V is TRBV6-1; D may be TRBD2 (5 bases). Germline CDR1 and CDR2: MNHNS and SASEGT. V lost 5 bases and J 0 bases, leaving 11 bases between the germline ends. The CDR3 contains 15 residues. CDR3 coding DNA: TGTGCCAGCAGTCCCGGGGTTGGCTCCTACAATGAGCAGTTCTTC. Translation gives CASSPGVGSYNEQFF.

The genes are TRBV28 and TRBJ1-2, with D perhaps matching TRBD1 (6 bases). Deletions cut 8 bases from V and 8 bases from J, with 24 bases between. Germline V gene data show CDR1 as MDHEN and CDR2 as SYDVKM. The CDR3 extends over 15 amino acids. CDR3: CASRPLRGFLKGYTF. CDR3 nucleotide sequence: TGTGCCAGCCGCCCGTTGAGGGGGTTTCTAAAAGGCTACACCTTC.

The chain joins TRBV6-1 to TRBJ2-7; maybe TRBD2 (7 bases). The CDR3 sequence is 14 residues long. In germline, CDR1 is MNHNS, CDR2 SASEGT. Trimming pared 10 bases from V and 2 bases from J, leaving 18 bases between. The CDR3 DNA is TGTGCCACCGAGGGGGGGAGACATACCTACGAGCAGTACTTC. Amino acids: CATEGGRHTYEQYF.

J is TRBJ1-6 and V is TRBV28; TRBD1 might be the D (6 bases). The CDR3 length is 16 residues. V lost 1 base to trimming and J lost 1 base, with 8 bases between them. CDR1 and CDR2 from the germline V gene are MDHEN and SYDVKM. The CDR3 protein is CASSLFTGSYNSPLHF. The CDR3 DNA reads TGTGCCAGCAGTTTATTTACAGGGTCCTATAATTCACCCCTCCACTTT.

The rearrangement links TRBV4-2 to TRBJ1-2, with D maybe TRBD1 (6 bases). CDR1 and CDR2 (germline): LGHNA, YNFKEQ. The CDR3 has 15 residues. V was cut by 5 bases and J by 4 bases, with 17 bases left in between. Written as DNA, the CDR3 is TGTGCCAGCAGCGACACAACAGGGACGCTCTATGGCTACACCTTC. This sequence encodes CASSDTTGTLYGYTF.

This rearrangement joins TRBV5-4 to TRBJ2-2; possibly TRBD1 for D (6 bases). This CDR3 comprises 15 residues. Looked up from germline, CDR1 is SGHNT and CDR2 is YYREEE (reference sequence). V lost 7 bases, J lost 1 base, and 14 bases lay in between. CDR3 nucleotide sequence: TGTGCCAGCCGAAGCCTGACAGGGAACACCGGGGAGCTGTTTTTT. Translating gives CASRSLTGNTGELFF.

The rearrangement joins TRBV9 to TRBJ2-5; 8 positions agree with TRBD2. The J call may be incorrect, as the DNA end agrees better with TRBJ2-7. Per germline, CDR1 SGDLS and CDR2 YYNGEE. The CDR3 is made up of 16 amino acids. The CDR3 is CASSPRGSGASYEQYF. The DNA of the CDR3 is TGTGCCAGCAGCCCCCGGGGTAGCGGGGCATCCTACGAGCAGTACTTC.

The rearrangement links TRBV2 to TRBJ2-7; 8 bases align to TRBD1. The CDR3 has 15 amino acids. The germline CDR1 and CDR2 sequences are SNHLY and FYNNEI. With V trimmed by 8 bases and J by 5 bases, 14 bases remained unmatched. CDR3 sequence: CASALGGQAGNEQYF. CDR3 nucleotides: TGTGCCAGCGCCCTTGGGGGACAGGCTGGGAACGAGCAGTACTTC. The variable domain in full, with the rest retrieved from reference TRBV2 and TRBJ2-7, is EPEVTQTPSHQVTQMGQEVILRCVPISNHLYFYWYRQILGQKVEFLVSFYNNEISEKSEIFDDQFSVERPDGSNFTLKIRSTKLEDSAMYFCASALGGQAGNEQYFGPGTRLTVT.

Remarks on this clone: The junction differs from germline at one of its ends, possibly a read error. As DNA, the CDR3 is TGCGCCAGCAGCTTTTTGAGCCGGGACTCCGACAATGAGCAGTTCTTC. Protein product: CASSFLSRDSDNEQFF. The chain joins TRBV5-1 to TRBJ2-1, with D possibly matching TRBD2 (6 bases). The CDR3 is made up of 16 amino acids. Germline V CDR1 and CDR2: SGHRS, YFSETQ.

The chain joins TRBV19 to TRBJ1-5, with 7 bases fitting TRBD1. Germline CDR1 LNHDA, CDR2 SQIVND (reference sequence). The CDR3 contains 18 residues. Germline trimming cut 3 bases from V and 3 bases from J; bases unmatched to any gene: 14. CDR3 DNA: TGTGCCAGTAGTATGTTGGGCCAGGGGGTTGGGTTCAATCAGCCCCAGCATTTT. It encodes CASSMLGQGVGFNQPQHF.

The V gene is TRBV6-6, the J gene TRBJ1-1; D unclear. The germline gives CDR1 MNHNY, CDR2 SVGAGI (reference sequence). The CDR3 has 14 residues. Trimming pared 1 base from V and 1 base from J, leaving 7 bases between. CDR3 nucleotides: TGTGCCAGCAGTTACTTCCAGGCGAACACTGAAGCTTTCTTT. Translating it yields CASSYFQANTEAFF.

The genes are TRBV5-4 and TRBJ1-2, with TRBD1 as a possible D gene (5 bases). This CDR3 has 13 amino acids. The V end was cut by 2 bases, the J end by 6 bases, with 11 bases between. Germline loops: CDR1 SGHNT, CDR2 YYREEE (reference sequence). This chain's CDR3 is CASSFGRVDGYTF. The CDR3 bases are TGTGCCAGCAGCTTCGGCAGGGTGGATGGCTACACCTTC.

The chain links TRBV2 to TRBJ2-7, with 8 bases identical to TRBD2. The CDR3 has 16 amino acids. J gave up 4 bases and V 6 bases, and 14 bases lay outside the gene matches. Germline CDR1 reads SNHLY; CDR2 reads FYNNEI. CDR3 in DNA: TGTGCCAGCAGCGGGGGGGGAATGGGACGGATATACGAGCAGTACTTC. Its protein product is CASSGGGMGRIYEQYF.

In this sample, this clone turned up once. The V call is TRBV9, the J call TRBJ2-7; no clear D gene. CDR3 length: 13 residues. The V end lost 0 bases, the J end lost 3 bases, and 7 bases lay between the germline ends. Germline V gene sequence: CDR1 SGDLS, CDR2 YYNGEE. CDR3 sequence (DNA): TGTGCCAGCAGCGTAGGGCTCGACTACGAGCAGTACTTC. This translates into CASSVGLDYEQYF.

J is TRBJ2-1 and V is TRBV5-5, with 12 nucleotides matching TRBD2. This CDR3 has 16 amino acids. V shed 3 bases, J shed 2 bases, and the junction held 3 bases outside the gene matches. CDR1 is SGHKS and CDR2 is YYEKEE in the germline V gene (reference sequence). CDR3 nucleotide sequence: TGTGCCAGCAGCTCTAGCGGGGGGGAGCCCTACAATGAGCAGTTCTTC. This sequence encodes CASSSSGGEPYNEQFF.

The V gene is TRBV5-1, the J gene TRBJ2-7, with TRBD2 matching 9 bases. The germline V gene has CDR1 SGHRS and CDR2 YFSETQ. V lost 0 bases to trimming and J lost 3 bases; unmatched junction nucleotides: 4. This CDR3 contains 15 residues. The CDR3 bases are TGCGCCAGCAGCTTGGGGCTAGCGGGACACTACGAGCAGTACTTC. It is translated as CASSLGLAGHYEQYF.

The J gene is TRBJ2-1, the V gene TRBV9, with 7 bases fitting TRBD2. J lost 8 bases, V lost 4 bases, and 12 bases had no gene match. The CDR3 loop spans 15 amino acids. Germline-derived CDR1 and CDR2 are SGDLS and YYNGEE. The CDR3 DNA reads TGTGCCAGCAGCTCCCGGACTAGTAGGCGCGATGAGCAGTTCTTC. Translated, it gives CASSSRTSRRDEQFF.

V is TRBV28 and J is TRBJ2-7; perhaps TRBD1 as D (6 bases). The CDR3 contains 14 residues. Trimming removed 2 bases from V and 3 bases from J, with 11 bases in between. CDR1 and CDR2 from the germline V gene are MDHEN and SYDVKM. For the CDR3, the DNA is TGTGCCAGCAGTTTACATATAGGGGGCTACGAGCAGTACTTC. Amino acid sequence: CASSLHIGGYEQYF.

This chain links TRBV28 with TRBJ1-5; D ambiguous. This CDR3 comprises 14 residues. The V gene's germline CDR1 is MDHEN and CDR2 SYDVKM. V lost 5 bases and J 3 bases, leaving 11 bases between the germline ends. The CDR3 DNA sequence: TGTGCCAGCAGTCTCACTCGGGACAATCAGCCCCAGCATTTT. Residues: CASSLTRDNQPQHF.

This clone was observed a single time. The chain links TRBV7-9 to TRBJ2-2, with 16 positions matching TRBD2. The CDR3 length is 19 residues. The ends lost 4 bases at V and 6 bases at J; junction bases unmatched: 11. Per germline, CDR1 SEHNR and CDR2 FQNEAQ (reference sequence). The CDR3 region is CASSSTSPGTSGGAGELFF. DNA of the CDR3: TGTGCCAGCAGCTCCACAAGCCCCGGGACTAGCGGGGGGGCCGGGGAGCTGTTTTTT.